The next 13 T cell receptor beta chains were all read from a single sample in a study of cytotoxic CD8 clonotypes in ibrutinib-treated CLL (TCRdb year 2021). The time point label, as the study defines it: roughly 12 months on ibrutinib. The receptor library was made with the immunoSEQ multiplex PCR assay. TCRdb took this table from immuneACCESS and kept in-frame rearrangements with V and J called. Such tables lack part of the clones; where checked against another copy, unresolved V genes explain under half of the gap, and the rest is unexplained. The table for this sample lists hundreds of thousands of clones; more than 75% of them were counted only once. The ten largest clones capture roughly 11% of the sample. Sequenced here: PBMCs, sampled after 12 months of ibrutinib treatment. The receptors stem from a human donor with chronic lymphocytic leukemia.

The CDR3 sequence: CASSYRATNYGYTF. Written as DNA, the CDR3 is TGTGCCAGCAGCTACCGGGCGACTAACTATGGCTACACCTTC. The chain has TRBV5-6 and TRBJ1-2; D is ambiguous. This CDR3 is 14 amino acids long. V was clipped by 3 bases and J by 0 bases, with 9 bases between them. Germline V gene sequence: CDR1 SGHDT, CDR2 YYEEEE.

The gene calls are TRBV4-1 and TRBJ1-2; 7 nucleotides line up with TRBD1. V trimming: 1 base; J trimming: 8 bases; junction bases outside the gene matches: 10. CDR3 size: 15 residues. Germline lookup yields CDR1 MGHRA and CDR2 YSYEKL. The CDR3 region is CASSQGTGARGGYTF. In DNA, the CDR3 is TGCGCCAGCAGCCAAGGTACAGGGGCCAGGGGGGGCTACACCTTC.

V usage is TRBV18 and J usage is TRBJ2-7, with D possibly matching TRBD2 (5 bases). V dropped 2 bases and J dropped 7 bases, with 12 bases sitting between them. This CDR3 spans 13 amino acids. The germline CDR1 and CDR2 sequences are KGHSH and LQKENI. In DNA, the CDR3 is TGTGCCAGCTCACCAACGTCAAGAGGGGAGCAGTACTTC. The encoded protein is CASSPTSRGEQYF.

This rearrangement joins TRBV27 to TRBJ1-2; 11 nucleotides align to TRBD1. Germline-derived CDR1 and CDR2 are MNHEY and SMNVEV (reference sequence). The CDR3 length is 15 residues. With 11 bases clipped from V and 4 bases from J, the junction kept 12 bases outside the gene matches. The CDR3 loop is CAGIEDRGPLYGYTF. The CDR3 bases are TGTGCCGGCATAGAGGACAGGGGGCCCCTCTATGGCTACACCTTC.

The chain links TRBV19 to TRBJ2-7; D is unresolved. The CDR3 extends over 15 amino acids. From germline, CDR1 is LNHDA and CDR2 SQIVND (reference sequence). Trimming removed 7 bases at V and 2 bases at J, with 18 bases between. Written as DNA, the CDR3 is TGTGCCAGTAATCCAGGCCGCACAAGTACCTACGAGCAGTACTTC. It encodes CASNPGRTSTYEQYF.

This clone was counted between two and nine times. The chain carries TRBV11-2 and TRBJ1-5; D is undetermined. CDR3 size: 16 residues. The V end was cut by 1 base, the J end by 4 bases, with 14 bases between. Germline CDR1 reads SGHAT; CDR2 reads FQNNGV. CDR3 sequence (DNA): TGTGCCAGCAGCTTAGGCTCCCCAGGCCTAAATCAGCCCCAGCATTTT. This sequence encodes CASSLGSPGLNQPQHF.

About this clone: Other nucleotide sequences in the sample specify the same CDR3. J is TRBJ1-1 and V is TRBV6-5; D remains ambiguous. The V end lost 0 bases, the J end lost 1 base, and 6 bases lay between the germline ends. From germline, CDR1 is MNHEY and CDR2 SVGAGI. The CDR3 loop spans 14 amino acids. CDR3 residues: CASSYSPANTEAFF. The CDR3, as DNA: TGTGCCAGCAGTTACTCGCCGGCGAACACTGAAGCTTTCTTT.

The chain has TRBV5-1 and TRBJ1-1; a possible D gene is TRBD1 (6 bases). The germline gives CDR1 SGHRS, CDR2 YFSETQ. Trimming removed 7 bases from V and 5 bases from J, with 21 bases in between. There are 15 residues in the CDR3. The CDR3 spells CASSTEYREGTEAFF. For the CDR3, the DNA is TGCGCCAGCTCCACCGAATACAGGGAAGGAACTGAAGCTTTCTTT.

This chain connects TRBV5-4 to TRBJ2-5, with a weak D call TRBD2 (5 bases). Germline V gene data show CDR1 as SGHNT and CDR2 as YYREEE (reference sequence). The CDR3 covers 16 residues. Deletions cut 0 bases from V and 2 bases from J, with 14 bases between. The DNA of the CDR3 is TGTGCCAGCAGCTTGGTAGAAGCGGTCCAACAAGAGACCCAGTACTTC. Protein: CASSLVEAVQQETQYF.

The chain recombines TRBV7-7 with TRBJ1-1, with D hard to call. Germline V CDR1 and CDR2: SSHAT, FNYEAQ (reference sequence). CDR3 length: 13 residues. This chain's CDR3 is CAIYPGDYTEAFF. The DNA of the CDR3 is TGTGCTATTTACCCCGGGGATTACACTGAAGCTTTCTTT.

The V call is TRBV6-5, the J call TRBJ1-5, with a weak D call TRBD1 (6 bases). This CDR3 region has 14 residues. Germline-derived CDR1 and CDR2 are MNHEY and SVGAGI. Trimming left V 8 bases short and J 1 base short, with 12 bases between. CDR3 sequence reads: CASARGKSNQPQHF. In DNA, the CDR3 is TGTGCCAGCGCAAGGGGGAAGAGCAATCAGCCCCAGCATTTT.

This clone was counted only a few times. The chain couples TRBV14 to TRBJ2-7; 11 nucleotides line up with TRBD2. The CDR3 is made up of 15 amino acids. The junction had 6 bases not matched to a gene; V was cut back by 4 bases and J by 4 bases. Germline V gene data show CDR1 as SGHDN and CDR2 as FVKESK. Written as DNA, the CDR3 is TGTGCCAGCAGCCGAAGTAGCGGGAGGGATTACGAGCAGTACTTC. This sequence encodes CASSRSSGRDYEQYF.

The chain recombines TRBV7-9 with TRBJ1-2; D unclear. The CDR3 spans 15 residues. V was cut by 3 bases and J by 5 bases, with 16 bases left in between. Per the germline V gene, CDR1 is SEHNR and CDR2 is FQNEAQ (reference sequence). The CDR3 spells CASSFGLLGLYGYTF. The CDR3 DNA is TGTGCCAGCAGCTTTGGCCTGTTAGGCTTATATGGCTACACCTTC.